This is a list of T cell receptor beta chains from one sample in a study of beta chain features in type 1 diabetes. Sequencing was performed with immunoSEQ multiplex PCR; in TCRdb, only in-frame clones are kept and a portion is missing. The sample shows 100,000 to 150,000 clones, roughly a sixth of them seen only once. The sequencing input was central memory CD4+ T cells from blood. All receptors derive from a man aged 18 to 29 with type 1 diabetes. Each CDR3 is given with its conserved first and last residue. Each record gives: clone size, V gene, J gene, D gene, CDR3 protein, CDR3 DNA. A D gene is named only where the DNA matches it firmly. A row's size may be missing; if present it is once, few, many or a size class.

few	TRBV9	TRBJ1-1	.	CASSVHGRNTEAFF	TGTGCCAGCAGCGTCCACGGAAGGAACACTGAAGCTTTCTTT
.	TRBV11-3	TRBJ2-5	TRBD2	CASSHGTSDSETQYF	TGTGCCAGCAGCCACGGGACTAGCGATTCAGAGACCCAGTACTTC
few	TRBV30	TRBJ2-3	.	CAWDSTTDTQYF	TGTGCCTGGGACAGCACCACAGATACGCAGTATTTT
.	TRBV2	TRBJ2-3	TRBD2	CASESSGGTDTQYF	TGTGCCAGCGAATCTAGCGGGGGCACAGATACGCAGTATTTT
many	TRBV6-1	TRBJ2-3	.	CASMQPNTDTQYF	TGTGCCAGCATGCAGCCCAACACAGATACGCAGTATTTT
few	TRBV19	TRBJ2-6	.	CASSSGTVTSGANVLTF	TGTGCCAGTAGTTCCGGGACGGTGACCTCTGGGGCCAACGTCCTGACTTTC
.	TRBV5-4	TRBJ2-3	TRBD2	CASSLAASGRGTQYF	TGTGCCAGCAGCTTGGCTGCTAGCGGGAGAGGTACGCAGTATTTT
few	TRBV7-2	TRBJ2-6	.	CASSAHPSGANVLTF	TGTGCCAGCAGCGCACACCCCTCTGGGGCCAACGTCCTGACTTTC
few	TRBV7-9	TRBJ2-1	.	CASSPRGTGDYEQFF	TGTGCCAGCAGCCCAAGAGGAACAGGGGACTATGAGCAGTTCTTC
.	TRBV28	TRBJ2-5	.	CASNEGGLRETQYF	TGTGCCAGCAACGAGGGGGGGCTCAGGGAGACCCAGTACTTC
.	TRBV14	TRBJ2-5	.	CASSPVGAGQETQYF	TGTGCCAGCAGCCCCGTGGGGGCCGGACAAGAGACCCAGTACTTC
few	TRBV28	TRBJ2-7	TRBD1	CASSSPGTGDSYEQYF	TGTGCCAGCAGTTCTCCCGGGACAGGAGACTCCTACGAGCAGTACTTC
.	TRBV30	TRBJ2-2	.	CAWKGCGDSNTGELFF	TGTGCCTGGAAGGGGTGCGGGGACTCGAACACCGGGGAGCTGTTTTTT
.	TRBV10-3	TRBJ2-5	.	CAISESNGQETQYF	TGTGCCATCAGTGAGTCAAACGGTCAAGAGACCCAGTACTTC
.	TRBV5-4	TRBJ1-2	.	CASSTPLGYGYTF	TGTGCCAGCAGCACCCCGCTGGGGTATGGCTACACCTTC
few	TRBV4-2	TRBJ2-1	TRBD2	CASSLAGGSYNEQFF	TGTGCCAGCAGCCTAGCGGGGGGTTCCTACAATGAGCAGTTCTTC
.	TRBV4-3	TRBJ2-7	.	CASSQDLRSDLQGQYF	TGCGCCAGCAGCCAAGATCTTAGGTCAGATCTCCAAGGGCAGTACTTC
few	TRBV10-1	TRBJ2-1	.	CASSDRTDAYNEQFF	TGCGCCAGCAGTGACCGGACGGACGCCTACAATGAGCAGTTCTTC
.	TRBV2	TRBJ1-5	.	CASSKEATQPQHF	TGTGCCAGCAGTAAGGAGGCGACGCAGCCCCAGCATTTT
few	TRBV30	TRBJ1-5	.	CAWSVQGDQPQHF	TGTGCCTGGAGTGTACAAGGAGATCAGCCCCAGCATTTT
.	TRBV9	TRBJ2-1	TRBD2	CASSVISGREQFF	TGTGCCAGCAGCGTCATTAGCGGGCGGGAGCAGTTCTTC